The T cell receptor beta chain described here comes from a study of shared clonotypes between healthy human individuals. The study, taken as a whole, reports: Among a handful of donors, roughly 5% of naive CD4 clonotypes were found in common.

About this clone: The antigen remains unidentified.

Germline CDR1 reads GTSNPN; CDR2 reads SVGIG (reference sequence). V lost 2 bases and J lost 1; bases outside the gene matches: 1. CDR3 size: 13 residues. Here immunoSEQ multiplex PCR was the method, and the copy in TCRdb shows in-frame clones only, minus some. Here the sample spans about 1 million clones, 60% to 80% being singletons. Sequencing used memory CD4+ T cells sorted from blood. Subset denoted: CD45RA-negative fraction. The V gene is TRBV30, the J gene TRBJ1-1; 7 bases fit TRBD1. The receptor comes from a man between 18 and 35 years old in good health. The CDR3 DNA sequence: TGTGCCTGGAGTTCAGGGGGGAACACTGAAGCTTTCTTT. Residues: CAWSSGGNTEAFF.